The present T cell receptor beta chain was sequenced within a study of T cell responses to AZD1222 COVID-19 vaccine. Study results and caveats: Across the whole spike, CD4 TCRs peaked at regions 160-218 and 743-854. Repertoires were collected only later (after the peak T cell response had occurred). Only a handful of AZD1222 recipients, roughly 6 in all, had baseline seropositivity. A mostly white British donor set with more females was recruited, and clonal diversity was possibly underestimated.

Trimming pared 2 bases from V and 7 bases from J, leaving 9 bases between. CDR3 size: 13 residues. The germline gives CDR1 KGHSH, CDR2 LQKENI. Repertoires were generated with immunoSEQ multiplex PCR, while TCRdb's copy carries only in-frame clones and drops some. The sample holds about 160,000 clones, about nine tenths seen once. A word on this clone: Its matching antigen is unknown.

The receptor was isolated from an adult in good health. This rearrangement joins TRBV18 to TRBJ1-5; D perhaps matches TRBD1 (5 bases). The starting material was peripheral blood, obtained on day 0 of AZD1222 vaccination. This CDR3 is CASSPSRDQPQHF. In DNA, the CDR3 is TGTGCCAGCTCACCATCGCGGGACCAGCCCCAGCATTTT.